A selection of T cell receptor beta chains follows, all from one sample in a study of cytomegalovirus exposure and HLA in healthy donors. Using immunoSEQ multiplex PCR, the repertoire was profiled, and TCRdb retains in-frame clones only, with some absent. The data contain under 150,000 clones, about 61% of them singletons. Sequencing input: PBMCs. Receptors originate from a woman aged 40 to 55 in good health and CMV-seronegative. CDR3s include the opening cysteine and the closing phenylalanine or tryptophan. The D gene is left open where the match is weak. The size of a clone is reported for some rows only, either as once, few or many, or as a class for expanded clones.

v_gene: TRBV19; d_gene: .; j_gene: TRBJ2-3; abundance: .; CDR3aa: CASSPNPGTQYF; CDR3nt: TGTGCCAGTAGTCCGAACCCGGGAACGCAGTATTTT
v_gene: TRBV30; d_gene: .; j_gene: TRBJ1-1; abundance: .; CDR3aa: CACGLWIGEAFF; CDR3nt: TGTGCCTGTGGGTTGTGGATCGGGGAAGCTTTCTTT
v_gene: TRBV18; d_gene: .; j_gene: TRBJ1-1; abundance: few; CDR3aa: CASRVRNTEAFF; CDR3nt: TGTGCCAGTAGAGTGAGGAACACTGAAGCTTTCTTT
v_gene: TRBV11-3; d_gene: .; j_gene: TRBJ2-3; abundance: .; CDR3aa: CASSLASRTDTQYF; CDR3nt: TGTGCCAGCAGCTTAGCTTCCCGCACAGATACGCAGTATTTT
v_gene: TRBV7-9; d_gene: TRBD1; j_gene: TRBJ2-7; abundance: .; CDR3aa: CASSSTDREYEQYF; CDR3nt: TGTGCCAGCAGCTCGACTGACAGGGAGTACGAGCAGTACTTC
v_gene: TRBV19; d_gene: .; j_gene: TRBJ1-1; abundance: .; CDR3aa: CASSTQGTEAFF; CDR3nt: TGTGCCAGTAGTACTCAGGGGACTGAAGCTTTCTTT
v_gene: TRBV5-6; d_gene: TRBD1; j_gene: TRBJ1-1; abundance: .; CDR3aa: CASSIRTGEAFF; CDR3nt: TGTGCCAGCAGCATACGGACAGGTGAAGCTTTCTTT
v_gene: TRBV9; d_gene: TRBD2; j_gene: TRBJ2-3; abundance: once; CDR3aa: CASSVVAGGPNTQYF; CDR3nt: TGTGCCAGCAGCGTAGTAGCGGGGGGCCCAAATACGCAGTATTTT
v_gene: TRBV5-1; d_gene: .; j_gene: TRBJ1-1; abundance: .; CDR3aa: CASSLVSGGTEAFF; CDR3nt: TGCGCCAGCAGCTTGGTATCGGGGGGCACTGAAGCTTTCTTT
v_gene: TRBV19; d_gene: TRBD1; j_gene: TRBJ1-1; abundance: few; CDR3aa: CASRQGTVNTEAFF; CDR3nt: TGTGCCAGCCGACAGGGAACGGTGAACACTGAAGCTTTCTTT
v_gene: TRBV27; d_gene: .; j_gene: TRBJ1-6; abundance: .; CDR3aa: CASSSRLTSYNSPLHF; CDR3nt: TGTGCCAGCAGTTCACGACTGACCTCCTATAATTCACCCCTCCACTTT
v_gene: TRBV29-1; d_gene: .; j_gene: TRBJ1-3; abundance: few; CDR3aa: CSGGHSGNTIYF; CDR3nt: TGCAGCGGGGGCCACTCTGGAAACACCATATATTTT
v_gene: TRBV5-6; d_gene: TRBD2; j_gene: TRBJ2-3; abundance: few; CDR3aa: CASSLRTSGGNTQYF; CDR3nt: TGTGCCAGCAGCTTGCGTACTAGCGGGGGGAATACGCAGTATTTT
v_gene: TRBV7-2; d_gene: .; j_gene: TRBJ2-5; abundance: .; CDR3aa: CASSLASTRGQETQYF; CDR3nt: TGTGCCAGCAGCTTAGCGTCCACCCGGGGGCAAGAGACCCAGTACTTC
v_gene: TRBV7-9; d_gene: TRBD1; j_gene: TRBJ1-4; abundance: once; CDR3aa: CASSLDQGAEKLFF; CDR3nt: TGTGCCAGCAGCTTAGATCAGGGGGCCGAAAAACTGTTTTTT
v_gene: TRBV30; d_gene: TRBD1; j_gene: TRBJ2-7; abundance: .; CDR3aa: CAWSVNRGYEQYF; CDR3nt: TGTGCCTGGAGTGTAAACAGGGGCTACGAGCAGTACTTC
v_gene: TRBV4-2; d_gene: TRBD1; j_gene: TRBJ1-1; abundance: .; CDR3aa: CASSQSGTGATEAFF; CDR3nt: TGTGCCAGCAGCCAATCCGGGACAGGGGCCACTGAAGCTTTCTTT
v_gene: TRBV4-3; d_gene: .; j_gene: TRBJ2-7; abundance: .; CDR3aa: CASSQEDSSYEQYF; CDR3nt: TGCGCCAGCAGCCAAGAGGACAGCTCCTACGAGCAGTACTTC